A selection of T cell receptor beta chains follows, all from one sample in a study of cytomegalovirus exposure and HLA in healthy donors. Only in-frame clones appear in the TCRdb table, and some are missing; sequencing was by immunoSEQ multiplex PCR. The table lists approximately 100,000 clones. Material for sequencing was PBMCs. The receptor set was obtained from a man aged 35 to 55 in good health and CMV-seronegative. Each CDR3 is given with its conserved first and last residue. The D gene is left open where the match is weak.

CDR3 protein | CDR3 DNA | D gene | J gene | V gene
CASSATSGGRGETQYF | TGTGCCAGCAGCGCAACTAGCGGGGGTCGGGGAGAGACCCAGTACTTC | TRBD2 | TRBJ2-5 | TRBV13
CASSANTGRAGELFF | TGTGCCAGCTCGGCAAATACAGGGAGAGCGGGGGAGCTGTTTTTT | - | TRBJ2-2 | TRBV18
CASSPPGTSDYGYTF | TGTGCCAGCAGCCCCCCCGGGACATCAGACTATGGCTACACCTTC | - | TRBJ1-2 | TRBV7-9
CASSQGPYGYTF | TGCGCCAGCAGCCAAGGGCCCTATGGCTACACCTTC | - | TRBJ1-2 | TRBV4-1
CASSPRAAGVEQFF | TGTGCCAGTAGTCCCCGGGCAGCGGGGGTTGAGCAGTTCTTC | TRBD2 | TRBJ2-1 | TRBV19
CASIRQGEETQYF | TGTGCCAGCATCCGACAGGGGGAAGAGACCCAGTACTTC | TRBD1 | TRBJ2-5 | TRBV6-6
CASSTTTSLSNTGELFF | TGTGCCAGTAGTACCACGACTAGCTTATCGAACACCGGGGAGCTGTTTTTT | TRBD2 | TRBJ2-2 | TRBV19
CASSLTDRADGYTF | TGCGCCAGCAGCCTTACGGACAGGGCGGATGGCTACACCTTC | TRBD1 | TRBJ1-2 | TRBV4-3
CAMVAVGQGVHEQYF | TGTGCCATGGTCGCAGTGGGACAGGGTGTTCACGAGCAGTACTTC | TRBD1 | TRBJ2-7 | TRBV6-5
CASSAQGSYEQYF | TGTGCCAGCAGCGCACAGGGGTCCTACGAGCAGTACTTC | TRBD1 | TRBJ2-7 | TRBV11-3
CASSLGLRGTDTQYF | TGCGCCAGCAGCTTGGGTCTGCGGGGCACAGATACGCAGTATTTT | - | TRBJ2-3 | TRBV5-1
CAWDLAGGTGELFF | TGTGCCTGGGATCTAGCGGGGGGTACCGGGGAGCTGTTTTTT | TRBD2 | TRBJ2-2 | TRBV30
CASSLGPSLDTDTQYF | TGTGCCAGCAGCTTGGGTCCTAGTCTCGACACAGATACGCAGTATTTT | - | TRBJ2-3 | TRBV5-6
CASSGTSGSSDTQYF | TGTGCCAGCAGCGGGACTAGCGGGAGCTCGGATACGCAGTATTTT | TRBD2 | TRBJ2-3 | TRBV6-4
CASSRASDNQPQHF | TGCGCCAGCAGCCGGGCGTCAGACAATCAGCCCCAGCATTTT | - | TRBJ1-5 | TRBV4-1
CASSNRDREAFF | TGTGCCAGCAGCAATAGGGACAGGGAAGCTTTCTTT | TRBD1 | TRBJ1-1 | TRBV7-9
CASSVSRDTQYF | TGTGCCAGCAGCGTCTCTAGGGATACGCAGTATTTT | - | TRBJ2-3 | TRBV7-9
CASSPWGVGSYEQYF | TGTGCCAGCAGCCCCTGGGGGGTCGGATCCTACGAGCAGTACTTC | - | TRBJ2-7 | TRBV14
CASSFGRGAGETQYF | TGTGCCAGCAGCTTTGGTCGGGGGGCAGGGGAGACCCAGTACTTC | - | TRBJ2-5 | TRBV7-2
CATSRDLGQALNQPQHF | TGTGCCACCAGCAGAGATCTGGGACAGGCACTAAATCAGCCCCAGCATTTT | TRBD1 | TRBJ1-5 | TRBV15
CASSTGQVGGQPQHF | TGTGCCAGCAGCACAGGACAGGTCGGGGGTCAGCCCCAGCATTTT | TRBD1 | TRBJ1-5 | TRBV7-8
CAWSQTGLKGEAFF | TGTGCCTGGAGTCAGACAGGGCTTAAAGGTGAAGCTTTCTTT | TRBD1 | TRBJ1-1 | TRBV30
CASSLYSHRIRVGNTIYF | TGTGCCAGCAGCTTATACTCGCACAGGATCCGGGTGGGAAACACCATATATTTT | - | TRBJ1-3 | TRBV7-2
CASSLLTGGNTEAFF | TGTGCCAGCAGCCTGCTGACAGGGGGGAACACTGAAGCTTTCTTT | TRBD1 | TRBJ1-1 | TRBV5-8
CASSQDLNSGRTNEQFF | TGCGCCAGCAGCCAAGATCTTAATAGCGGGAGAACCAATGAGCAGTTCTTC | TRBD2 | TRBJ2-1 | TRBV4-3
CASSYSWTANTEAFF | TGTGCCAGCAGTTACTCGTGGACAGCGAACACTGAAGCTTTCTTT | - | TRBJ1-1 | TRBV6-5
CASSIGLAGYTDTQYF | TGTGCCAGTAGTATCGGACTAGCGGGGTACACAGATACGCAGTATTTT | TRBD2 | TRBJ2-3 | TRBV19
CASSLVLGGGYTF | TGTGCCAGCAGCTTAGTGTTAGGGGGTGGCTACACCTTC | - | TRBJ1-2 | TRBV13
CATSQGLVTEAFF | TGTGCCACCTCACAGGGGCTTGTCACTGAAGCTTTCTTT | TRBD1 | TRBJ1-1 | TRBV19
CAIQPGQGANEQYF | TGTGCCATCCAACCGGGACAGGGGGCAAACGAGCAGTACTTC | TRBD1 | TRBJ2-7 | TRBV6-1
CASSWRLASNTGELFF | TGCGCCAGCAGCTGGAGACTAGCGTCGAACACCGGGGAGCTGTTTTTT | TRBD2 | TRBJ2-2 | TRBV5-1
CAISGAASANTGELFF | TGTGCCATCAGCGGAGCGGCCAGCGCGAACACCGGGGAGCTGTTTTTT | - | TRBJ2-2 | TRBV10-3
CASHFTLGVNTEAFF | TGTGCCAGCCACTTTACCCTAGGGGTGAACACTGAAGCTTTCTTT | - | TRBJ1-1 | TRBV2
CASSLSENTEAFF | TGTGCCAGCAGCTTGTCAGAGAACACTGAAGCTTTCTTT | - | TRBJ1-1 | TRBV5-6
CASSSQEGERIYGYTF | TGTGCCAGTTCATCTCAGGAGGGAGAGAGGATCTATGGCTACACCTTC | - | TRBJ1-2 | TRBV19
CASSPDREGDTQYF | TGCGCCAGCAGCCCGGACAGGGAGGGAGATACGCAGTATTTT | - | TRBJ2-3 | TRBV5-1
CATGGGLESGNTIYF | TGTGCCACCGGTGGGGGCCTCGAATCTGGAAACACCATATATTTT | - | TRBJ1-3 | TRBV10-3
CASSPGQGDTGELFF | TGTGCCAGCTCACCCGGACAGGGCGACACCGGGGAGCTGTTTTTT | TRBD1 | TRBJ2-2 | TRBV18
CASSRGGVTSGKQQFF | TGCGCCAGCAGCCGGGGAGGTGTGACTAGCGGGAAACAACAGTTCTTC | TRBD2 | TRBJ2-1 | TRBV4-3
CASSEYREGVMNTEAFF | TGTGCCAGCAGTGAATATAGGGAAGGGGTCATGAACACTGAAGCTTTCTTT | - | TRBJ1-1 | TRBV25-1
CAISEFSSGANVLTF | TGTGCCATCTCGGAGTTCAGCTCTGGGGCCAACGTCCTGACTTTC | - | TRBJ2-6 | TRBV10-3
CASSYGQTTEAFF | TGTGCCAGCAGTTACGGACAGACGACTGAAGCTTTCTTT | - | TRBJ1-1 | TRBV6-5